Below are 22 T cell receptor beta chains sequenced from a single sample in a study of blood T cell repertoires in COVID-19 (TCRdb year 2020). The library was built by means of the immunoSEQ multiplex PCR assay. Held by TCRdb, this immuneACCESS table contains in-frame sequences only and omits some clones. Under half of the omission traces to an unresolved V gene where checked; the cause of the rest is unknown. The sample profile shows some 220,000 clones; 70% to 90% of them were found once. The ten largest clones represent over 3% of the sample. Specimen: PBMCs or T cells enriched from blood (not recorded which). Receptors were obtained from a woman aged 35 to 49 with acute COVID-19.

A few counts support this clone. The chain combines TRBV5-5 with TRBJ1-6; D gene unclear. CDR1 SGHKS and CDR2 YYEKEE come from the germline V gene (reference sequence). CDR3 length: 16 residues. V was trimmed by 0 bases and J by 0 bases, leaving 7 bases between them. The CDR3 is CASSLVGSSYNSPLHF. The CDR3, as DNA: TGTGCCAGCAGCTTGGTGGGCAGCTCCTATAATTCACCCCTCCACTTT.

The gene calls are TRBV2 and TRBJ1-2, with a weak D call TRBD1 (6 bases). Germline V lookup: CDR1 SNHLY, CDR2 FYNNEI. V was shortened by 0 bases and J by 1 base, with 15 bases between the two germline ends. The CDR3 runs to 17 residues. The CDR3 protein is CASSEAPGQPLNYGYTF. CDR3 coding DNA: TGTGCCAGCAGTGAAGCGCCAGGACAGCCGCTTAACTATGGCTACACCTTC.

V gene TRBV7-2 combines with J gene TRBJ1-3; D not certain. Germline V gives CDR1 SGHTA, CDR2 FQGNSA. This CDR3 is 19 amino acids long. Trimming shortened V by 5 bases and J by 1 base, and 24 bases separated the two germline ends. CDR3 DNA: TGTGCCAGCAGCGTTACGAGGCAGTCTACGCCTGGATCTGGAAACACCATATATTTT. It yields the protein CASSVTRQSTPGSGNTIYF.

CDR3 sequence reads: CASSLSYTQYF. As DNA, the CDR3 is TGTGCCAGCAGTTTATCCTATACGCAGTATTTT. The chain is built from TRBV27 and TRBJ2-3; D is ambiguous. Deletions cut 0 bases from V and 7 bases from J, with 2 bases between. Germline-derived CDR1 and CDR2 are MNHEY and SMNVEV (reference sequence). The CDR3 contains 11 residues.

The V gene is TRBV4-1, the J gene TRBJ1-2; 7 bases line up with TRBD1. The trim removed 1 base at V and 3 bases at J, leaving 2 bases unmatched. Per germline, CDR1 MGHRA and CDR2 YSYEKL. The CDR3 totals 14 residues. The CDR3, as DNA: TGCGCCAGCAGCCAAGTCACAGGGGACTATGGCTACACCTTC. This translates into CASSQVTGDYGYTF.

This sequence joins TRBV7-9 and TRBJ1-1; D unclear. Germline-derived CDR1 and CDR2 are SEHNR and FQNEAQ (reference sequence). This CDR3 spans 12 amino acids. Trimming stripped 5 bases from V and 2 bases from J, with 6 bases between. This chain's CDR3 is CASSPLNTEAFF. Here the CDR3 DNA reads TGTGCCAGCAGCCCACTAAACACTGAAGCTTTCTTT. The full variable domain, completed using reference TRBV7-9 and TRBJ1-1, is DTGVSQNPRHKITKRGQNVTFRCDPISEHNRLYWYRQTLGQGPEFLTYFQNEAQLEKSRLLSDRFSAERPKGSFSTLEIQRTEQGDSAMYLCASSPLNTEAFFGQGTRLTVV.

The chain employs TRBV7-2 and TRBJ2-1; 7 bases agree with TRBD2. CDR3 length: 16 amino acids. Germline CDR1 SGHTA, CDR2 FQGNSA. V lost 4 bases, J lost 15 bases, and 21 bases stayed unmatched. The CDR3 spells CASSSDPQRRGSKGFF. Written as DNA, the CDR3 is TGTGCCAGCAGCTCTGACCCCCAGCGGCGGGGGTCGAAGGGGTTCTTC.

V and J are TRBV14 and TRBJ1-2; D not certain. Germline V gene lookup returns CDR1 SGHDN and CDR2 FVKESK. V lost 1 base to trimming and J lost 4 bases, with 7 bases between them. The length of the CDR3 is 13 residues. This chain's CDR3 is CASSQVGPYGYTF. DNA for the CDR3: TGTGCCAGCAGCCAAGTTGGCCCCTATGGCTACACCTTC.

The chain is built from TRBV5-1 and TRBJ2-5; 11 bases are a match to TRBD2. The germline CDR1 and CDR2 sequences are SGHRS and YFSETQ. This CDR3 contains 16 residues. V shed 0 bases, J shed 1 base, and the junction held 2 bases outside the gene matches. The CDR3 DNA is TGCGCCAGCAGCTTGGATCTAGCGGGGGGCCAAGAGACCCAGTACTTC. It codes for CASSLDLAGGQETQYF. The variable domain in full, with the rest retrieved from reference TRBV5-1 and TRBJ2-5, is KAGVTQTPRYLIKTRGQQVTLSCSPISGHRSVSWYQQTPGQGLQFLFEYFSETQRNKGNFPGRFSGRQFSNSRSEMNVSTLELGDSALYLCASSLDLAGGQETQYFGPGTRLLVL.

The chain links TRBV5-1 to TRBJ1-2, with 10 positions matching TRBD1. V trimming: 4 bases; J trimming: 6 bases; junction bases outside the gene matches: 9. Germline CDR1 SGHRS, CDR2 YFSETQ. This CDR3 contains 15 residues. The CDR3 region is CASSGNSGTGDGYTF. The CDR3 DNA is TGCGCCAGCAGCGGCAACTCCGGGACAGGGGATGGCTACACCTTC.

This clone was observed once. CDR3 in amino acids: CASSFGTGSGGELFF. The DNA of the CDR3 is TGTGCCAGCAGCTTCGGGACAGGGAGTGGCGGGGAGCTGTTTTTT. The chain uses TRBV7-9 and TRBJ2-2; 9 bases line up with TRBD1. The V gene's germline CDR1 is SEHNR and CDR2 FQNEAQ (reference sequence). The CDR3 length is 15 residues. J gave up 7 bases and V 3 bases, and 6 bases lay outside the gene matches. The full variable domain, with the rest looked up from reference TRBV7-9 and TRBJ2-2, is DTGVSQNPRHKITKRGQNVTFRCDPISEHNRLYWYRQTLGQGPEFLTYFQNEAQLEKSRLLSDRFSAERPKGSFSTLEIQRTEQGDSAMYLCASSFGTGSGGELFFGEGSRLTVL.

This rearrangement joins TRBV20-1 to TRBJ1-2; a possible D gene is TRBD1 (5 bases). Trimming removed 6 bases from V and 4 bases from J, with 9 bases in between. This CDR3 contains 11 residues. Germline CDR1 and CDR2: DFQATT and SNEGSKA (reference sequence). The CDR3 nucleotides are TGCAGTGCCGGGACTGCCTATGGCTACACCTTC. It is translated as CSAGTAYGYTF.

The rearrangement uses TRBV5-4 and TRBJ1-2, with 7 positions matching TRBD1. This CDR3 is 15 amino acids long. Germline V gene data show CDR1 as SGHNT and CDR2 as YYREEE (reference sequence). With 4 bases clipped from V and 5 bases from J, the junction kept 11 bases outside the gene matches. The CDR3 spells CASSLGWDSPYGYTF. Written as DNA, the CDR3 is TGTGCCAGCAGCCTCGGGTGGGACAGCCCATATGGCTACACCTTC.

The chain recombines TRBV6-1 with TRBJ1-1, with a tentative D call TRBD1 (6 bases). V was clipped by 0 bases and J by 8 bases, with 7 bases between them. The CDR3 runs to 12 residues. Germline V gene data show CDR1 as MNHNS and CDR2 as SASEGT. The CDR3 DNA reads TGTGCCAGCAGTGAAGCTGGGGGCGAAGCTTTCTTT. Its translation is CASSEAGGEAFF.

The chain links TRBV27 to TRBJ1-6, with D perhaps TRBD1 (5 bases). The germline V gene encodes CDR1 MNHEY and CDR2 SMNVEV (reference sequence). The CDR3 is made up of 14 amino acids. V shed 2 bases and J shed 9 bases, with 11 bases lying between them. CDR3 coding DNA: TGTGCCAGCAGTTTACGGGGGACCCCTTCACCCCTCCACTTT. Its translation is CASSLRGTPSPLHF.

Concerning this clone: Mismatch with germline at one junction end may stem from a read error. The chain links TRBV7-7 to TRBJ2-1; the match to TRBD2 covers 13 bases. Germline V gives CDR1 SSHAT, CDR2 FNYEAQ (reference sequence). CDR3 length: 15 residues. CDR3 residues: CASSPTSGGANEQFF. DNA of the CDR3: TGTGCTAGCAGCCCTACTAGCGGGGGGGCAAATGAGCAGTTCTTC. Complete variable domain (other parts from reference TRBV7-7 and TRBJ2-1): GAGVSQSPRYKVTKRGQDVTLRCDPISSHATLYWYQQALGQGPEFLTYFNYEAQPDKSGLPSDRFSAERPEGSISTLTIQRTEQRDSAMYRCASSPTSGGANEQFFGPGTRLTVL.

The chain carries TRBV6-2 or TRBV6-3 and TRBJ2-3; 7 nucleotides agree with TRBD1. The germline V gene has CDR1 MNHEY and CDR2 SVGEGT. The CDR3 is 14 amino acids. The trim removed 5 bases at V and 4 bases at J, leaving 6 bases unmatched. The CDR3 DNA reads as TGTGCCAGCAGTCCATACAGGGGTGCAGATACGCAGTATTTT. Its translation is CASSPYRGADTQYF.

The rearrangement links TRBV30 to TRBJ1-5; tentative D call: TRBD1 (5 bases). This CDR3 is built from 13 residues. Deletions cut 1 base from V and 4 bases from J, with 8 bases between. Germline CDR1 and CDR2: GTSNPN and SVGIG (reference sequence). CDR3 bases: TGTGCCTGGAGTGGGAACAGGAATCAGCCCCAGCATTTT. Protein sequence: CAWSGNRNQPQHF.

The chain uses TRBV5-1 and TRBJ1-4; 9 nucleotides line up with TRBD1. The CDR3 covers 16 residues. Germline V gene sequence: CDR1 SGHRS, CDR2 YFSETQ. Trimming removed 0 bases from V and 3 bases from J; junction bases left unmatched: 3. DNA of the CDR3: TGCGCCAGCAGCTTGGGGGACAGGGCCGCTAATGAAAAACTGTTTTTT. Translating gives CASSLGDRAANEKLFF.

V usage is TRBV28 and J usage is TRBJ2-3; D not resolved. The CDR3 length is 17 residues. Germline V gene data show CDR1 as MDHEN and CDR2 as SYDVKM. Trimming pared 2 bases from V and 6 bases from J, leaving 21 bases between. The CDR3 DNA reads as TGTGCCAGCAGTTTAAGTTCGACATATACCGTATTCGATACGCAGTATTTT. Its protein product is CASSLSSTYTVFDTQYF. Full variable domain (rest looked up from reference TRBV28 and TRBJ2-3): DVKVTQSSRYLVKRTGEKVFLECVQDMDHENMFWYRQDPGLGLRLIYFSYDVKMKEKGDIPEGYSVSREKKERFSLILESASTNQTSMYLCASSLSSTYTVFDTQYFGPGTRLTVL.

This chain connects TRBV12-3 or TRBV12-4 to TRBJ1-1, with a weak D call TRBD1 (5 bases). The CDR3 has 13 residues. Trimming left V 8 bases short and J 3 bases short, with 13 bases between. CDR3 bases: TGTGCCAGCGTGGCGGGGCTGGACACTGAAGCTTTCTTT. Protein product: CASVAGLDTEAFF.

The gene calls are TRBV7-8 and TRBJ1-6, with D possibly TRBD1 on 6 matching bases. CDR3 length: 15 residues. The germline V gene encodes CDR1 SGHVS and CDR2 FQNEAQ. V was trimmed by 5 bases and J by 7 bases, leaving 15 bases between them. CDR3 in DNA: TGTGCCAGCAGCGGAAGGGGGTTAGCAAATTCACCCCTCCACTTT. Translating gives CASSGRGLANSPLHF.